Below, 19 T cell receptor beta chains from the same sample are listed, as sequenced in a study of blood T cell repertoires in COVID-19. Profiled with immunoSEQ multiplex PCR; TCRdb holds only in-frame clones, not every one. This table has roughly 100,000 clones, around 82% appearing once. Sequencing used peripheral blood. These receptors came from a man aged 60-69 years with acute or convalescent COVID-19.

The chain couples TRBV10-3 to TRBJ1-1; no clear D. With 6 bases removed from V and 8 bases from J, the gap between germline ends came to 13 bases. The germline CDR1 and CDR2 sequences are ENHRY and SYGVKD. This CDR3 has 12 amino acids. For the CDR3, the DNA is TGTGCCATCAGCGAAACGACGGGGGAAGCTTTCTTT. Translation gives CAISETTGEAFF.

This sequence joins TRBV5-1 and TRBJ1-2; 7 nucleotides align to TRBD1. The CDR3 is made up of 14 amino acids. CDR1 is SGHRS and CDR2 is YFSETQ in the germline V gene. V trimming: 3 bases; J trimming: 0 bases; junction bases outside the gene matches: 2. CDR3 DNA sequence: TGCGCCAGCAGCTGGGACAGCACTAACTATGGCTACACCTTC. Encoded protein: CASSWDSTNYGYTF.

This chain connects TRBV6-5 to TRBJ2-7; TRBD2 agrees at 13 bases. The CDR3 has 13 amino acids. Per the germline V gene, CDR1 is MNHEY and CDR2 is SVGAGI. V shed 8 bases, J shed 6 bases, and the junction held 4 bases outside the gene matches. DNA of the CDR3: TGTGCCAGCCAAGGGACTAGCGGGACCGAGCAGTACTTC. Protein: CASQGTSGTEQYF.

This clone appeared once. The chain carries TRBV19 and TRBJ2-5, with 8 bases aligning to TRBD1. The ends lost 3 bases at V and 4 bases at J; junction bases unmatched: 7. Germline CDR1 reads LNHDA; CDR2 reads SQIVND (reference sequence). This CDR3 has 15 amino acids. In nucleotides, the CDR3 is TGTGCCAGTAGTATTGCTGGGACAGGTCTAGAGACCCAGTACTTC. This gives the protein CASSIAGTGLETQYF.

The rearrangement uses TRBV5-4 and TRBJ1-2; 8 nucleotides line up with TRBD1. CDR3 size: 15 residues. CDR1 is SGHNT, CDR2 YYREEE, per germline (reference sequence). V trimming: 1 base; J trimming: 8 bases; junction bases outside the gene matches: 10. The CDR3 loop is CASSLLVTGAGGYTF. The CDR3 DNA sequence: TGTGCCAGCAGCTTGCTCGTGACAGGGGCGGGCGGCTACACCTTC.

In this sample, this clone turned up once. The chain couples TRBV28 to TRBJ2-5; D is perhaps TRBD2 (5 bases). V lost 0 bases to trimming and J lost 4 bases, with 12 bases between them. The germline gives CDR1 MDHEN, CDR2 SYDVKM. There are 15 residues in the CDR3. The CDR3 region has the DNA TGTGCCAGCAGTTTATGGCAGGTAGGAGGAGAGACCCAGTACTTC. This encodes CASSLWQVGGETQYF.

The chain links TRBV6-1 to TRBJ2-3; tentatively, D is TRBD1 (6 bases). The CDR3 runs 14 residues. In germline, CDR1 is MNHNS, CDR2 SASEGT. Trimming took 1 base from V and 3 from J, leaving 8 bases between them. The CDR3 DNA sequence: TGTGCCAGCAGTGAAGTCAGGGGAACAGATACGCAGTATTTT. Its protein is CASSEVRGTDTQYF.

V and J are TRBV10-3 and TRBJ1-2; 8 nucleotides agree with TRBD1. CDR3 length: 15 amino acids. Trimming took 7 bases from V and 0 from J; bases not matched to a gene: 7. Germline V gene data show CDR1 as ENHRY and CDR2 as SYGVKD. The CDR3 coding sequence is TGTGCCATCACCTTGGACAGGGACTCTAACTATGGCTACACCTTC. Its translation: CAITLDRDSNYGYTF.

CDR3 DNA sequence: TGCGCCAGCAGCCAAGCTAATGAGCAGTTCTTC. It yields the protein CASSQANEQFF. The V gene is TRBV4-3, the J gene TRBJ2-1; D is unclear. From germline, CDR1 is LGHNA and CDR2 YSLEER. This CDR3 comprises 11 residues. The ends were cut back, 1 base at V and 7 bases at J, with 2 bases in the middle.

Comments on this clone: Other DNA sequences in the sample encode the same CDR3. The gene calls are TRBV7-2 and TRBJ2-7, with 12 bases matching TRBD2. The CDR3 extends over 14 amino acids. The germline V gene encodes CDR1 SGHTA and CDR2 FQGNSA. J lost 6 bases, V lost 4 bases, and 4 bases had no gene match. In nucleotides, the CDR3 is TGTGCCAGCAGCTCAGGACTAGCGGGAAGCGAGCAGTACTTC. Translated: CASSSGLAGSEQYF. The full variable domain, with the rest looked up from reference TRBV7-2 and TRBJ2-7, is GAGVSQSPSNKVTEKGKDVELRCDPISGHTALYWYRQSLGQGLEFLIYFQGNSAPDKSGLPSDRFSAERTGGSVSTLTIQRTQQEDSAVYLCASSSGLAGSEQYFGPGTRLTVT.

The chain is built from TRBV5-1 and TRBJ1-1; tentatively, D is TRBD1 (6 bases). V gave up 5 bases and J gave up 3 bases, with 20 bases separating them. This CDR3 contains 16 residues. CDR1 and CDR2 (germline): SGHRS, YFSETQ. The CDR3 loop reads CASRGPTGSRDTEAFF. The CDR3 DNA is TGCGCCAGCAGGGGACCAACAGGGTCGCGGGACACTGAAGCTTTCTTT.

This clone was recorded only once. This rearrangement joins TRBV5-1 to TRBJ2-3, with a possible D match to TRBD1 (6 bases). This CDR3 is 14 amino acids long. V lost 5 bases, J lost 0 bases, and 10 bases lay in between. Germline CDR1 SGHRS, CDR2 YFSETQ. The CDR3: CASRQGTSTDTQYF. CDR3 in DNA: TGCGCCAGCAGACAGGGCACTAGCACAGATACGCAGTATTTT.

V is TRBV12-3 or TRBV12-4 and J is TRBJ1-1, with D unresolved. V shed 1 base and J shed 5 bases, with 8 bases lying between them. There are 13 residues in the CDR3. The CDR3 nucleotides are TGTGCCAGCAGTTTAGGGGAGGAGACTGAAGCTTTCTTT. It is translated as CASSLGEETEAFF.

The chain couples TRBV2 to TRBJ1-3; D is possibly TRBD1 (6 bases). V lost 1 base and J 5 bases, leaving 12 bases between the germline ends. Looked up from germline, CDR1 is SNHLY and CDR2 is FYNNEI. The CDR3 contains 15 residues. CDR3 coding DNA: TGTGCCAGCAGTGAAGTTAACAGGGAGAGAAACACCATATATTTT. This gives the protein CASSEVNRERNTIYF.

The chain combines TRBV9 with TRBJ2-1; 7 nucleotides line up with TRBD2. Germline loops: CDR1 SGDLS, CDR2 YYNGEE. The V gene end was trimmed by 0 bases and the J gene end by 4 bases; junction bases not matched to a gene: 4. The CDR3 spans 15 residues. The CDR3, as DNA: TGTGCCAGCAGCGTAGGGGCGGGAGCTTACAATGAGCAGTTCTTC. It encodes CASSVGAGAYNEQFF.

This clone was picked up a small number of times. The chain couples TRBV6-2 or TRBV6-3 to TRBJ2-1, with D maybe TRBD1 (6 bases). The CDR3 totals 16 residues. Trimming removed 6 bases at V and 12 bases at J, with 27 bases between. CDR1 and CDR2 from the germline V gene are MNHEY and SVGEGT. CDR3 nucleotides: TGTGCCAGCAGCTCCTTGGGGGCTATTACCTCCCTTAGGCAGTTCTTC. It encodes CASSSLGAITSLRQFF.

DNA of the CDR3: TGTGCCAGCAGCGCTCATCCTACTAATTCCTACGAGCAGTACTTC. The encoded protein is CASSAHPTNSYEQYF. The chain joins TRBV7-8 to TRBJ2-7; no definite D call. V was shortened by 5 bases and J by 1 base, with 15 bases between the two germline ends. Germline V lookup: CDR1 SGHVS, CDR2 FQNEAQ. The length of the CDR3 is 15 residues.

The chain carries TRBV3-1 (or the pseudogene TRBV3-2) and TRBJ2-1; a possible D gene is TRBD2 (5 bases). Germline-derived CDR1 and CDR2 are LGHDT and YNNKEL (reference sequence). The CDR3 contains 18 residues. V lost 0 bases and J lost 3, with 18 bases in between. The CDR3 bases are TGTGCCAGCAGCCAAGATCGGGGTCCGCGGTTTTTCTACAATGAGCAGTTCTTC. It translates to CASSQDRGPRFFYNEQFF.

J is TRBJ1-1 and V is TRBV12-3 or TRBV12-4; no definite D call. The CDR3 is made up of 12 amino acids. Deletions cut 1 base from V and 11 bases from J, with 11 bases between. The CDR3 protein is CASSLGKESAFF. The CDR3 bases are TGTGCCAGCAGTTTAGGTAAGGAGTCGGCTTTCTTT.